The present T cell receptor (beta chain) was sequenced within a study of OX40 agonist ivuxolimab in advanced cancers. Study background: Dose-escalation subjects each had hepatocellular carcinoma, melanoma, renal cell or head and neck cancer. One patient with hepatocellular carcinoma and two with cutaneous melanoma, three in all, had partial responses. Study-wide results and caveats: By week 6 at 0.1 to 3.0 mg/kg, blood CD4+ and CD8+ T cells had expanded clonally.

V was shortened by 6 bases and J by 4 bases, with 13 bases between the two germline ends. The CDR3 loop spans 13 amino acids. Germline values: CDR1 SNHLY, CDR2 FYNNEI. Notes on this clone: No antigen is known for it.

Profiled with immunoSEQ multiplex PCR; TCRdb holds only in-frame clones, not every one. The sample holds 85,000 to 100,000 clones, roughly 91% seen once. Blood samples were obtained at baseline, cycle 4 day 1, and cycle 7 day 1. The sequenced sample was CD4+ or CD8+ T cells sorted from blood, obtained in a trial of the OX40 agonist ivuxolimab. The chain uses TRBV2 and TRBJ2-7, with D maybe TRBD1 (6 bases). The TCR sequence derives from an adult with an advanced solid tumor such as melanoma, head and neck, liver or kidney cancer. CDR3 nucleotide sequence: TGTGCCAGCAGCCCGGGGACATTTTACGAGCAGTACTTC. Translated, it gives CASSPGTFYEQYF.